These 32 T cell receptor beta chains originate from one sample sequenced in a study of cytomegalovirus exposure and HLA in healthy donors. The protocol was immunoSEQ multiplex PCR, while the TCRdb copy is restricted to in-frame clones and leaves out a portion. The table shows 200,000 or so clones, with 90% to 95% occurring only once. Sequenced sample: PBMCs. These receptors all come from a woman younger than 30 in good health and CMV-seronegative.

A word on this clone: Other DNA sequences in the sample encode the same CDR3. The chain links TRBV9 to TRBJ1-5, with a weak D call TRBD1 (5 bases). The germline V gene encodes CDR1 SGDLS and CDR2 YYNGEE. V was clipped by 4 bases and J by 0 bases, with 11 bases between them. This CDR3 region has 15 residues. Here the CDR3 reads CASSRDSYSNQPQHF. DNA for the CDR3: TGTGCCAGCAGCAGAGACAGTTATAGCAATCAGCCCCAGCATTTT.

The chain uses TRBV10-3 and TRBJ1-2, with D uncertain. Per germline, CDR1 ENHRY and CDR2 SYGVKD. The V end was cut by 2 bases, the J end by 8 bases, with 15 bases between. This CDR3 spans 14 amino acids. CDR3 sequence: CAISEHPRRGGYTF. For the CDR3, the DNA is TGTGCCATCAGTGAGCACCCTAGACGTGGCGGCTACACCTTC.

This clone was observed a handful of times. The chain recombines TRBV18 with TRBJ1-5; 7 positions agree with TRBD1. Germline V gene lookup returns CDR1 KGHSH and CDR2 LQKENI. The CDR3 is 15 residues long. The trim removed 6 bases at V and 2 bases at J, leaving 7 bases unmatched. In DNA form, the CDR3 reads TGTGCCAGCTCTCTGCAAGGGGGCGGCAATCAGCCCCAGCATTTT. As protein: CASSLQGGGNQPQHF.

The V gene is TRBV6-1, the J gene TRBJ2-1, with 7 bases aligning to TRBD2. The germline gives CDR1 MNHNS, CDR2 SASEGT. The CDR3 consists of 14 residues. The trim removed 4 bases at V and 4 bases at J, leaving 4 bases unmatched. In DNA form, the CDR3 reads TGTGCCAGCAGTGGGTGGACTAGGTACAATGAGCAGTTCTTC. This translates into CASSGWTRYNEQFF.

The gene calls are TRBV11-2 and TRBJ1-1; D may be TRBD1 (6 bases). V was clipped by 3 bases and J by 6 bases, with 11 bases between them. The CDR3 is made up of 13 amino acids. Germline-derived CDR1 and CDR2 are SGHAT and FQNNGV. The CDR3 sequence: CASSFYRVSEAFF. In DNA, the CDR3 is TGTGCCAGCAGCTTCTACAGGGTGTCTGAAGCTTTCTTT. Full variable domain (missing parts from reference TRBV11-2 and TRBJ1-1): EAGVAQSPRYKIIEKRQSVAFWCNPISGHATLYWYQQILGQGPKLLIQFQNNGVVDDSQLPKDRFSAERLKGVDSTLKIQPAKLEDSAVYLCASSFYRVSEAFFGQGTRLTVV.

This clone was picked up one time. The chain links TRBV29-1 to TRBJ2-5; 7 bases map to TRBD1. The V gene end was trimmed by 4 bases and the J gene end by 5 bases; junction bases not matched to a gene: 13. The CDR3 is 15 amino acids. Germline assignment: CDR1 SQVTM and CDR2 ANQGSEA. The CDR3 sequence is CSVAQHRGSGETQYF. In nucleotides, the CDR3 is TGCAGCGTTGCCCAACACAGGGGATCGGGGGAGACCCAGTACTTC.

The V call is TRBV27, the J call TRBJ2-1; a possible D gene is TRBD2 (5 bases). The CDR3 spans 15 residues. Germline CDR1 is MNHEY and CDR2 is SMNVEV (reference sequence). V lost 4 bases and J lost 10, with 20 bases in between. The CDR3 bases are TGTGCCAGCAGTTGGATATACACCCGACGGAGGGAGCAGTTCTTC. Encoded protein: CASSWIYTRRREQFF.

This chain connects TRBV27 to TRBJ2-7, with D perhaps matching TRBD1 (6 bases). V lost 2 bases and J 3 bases, leaving 8 bases between the germline ends. There are 13 residues in the CDR3. The germline V gene encodes CDR1 MNHEY and CDR2 SMNVEV (reference sequence). For the CDR3, the DNA is TGTGCCAGCAGTTTAAAACAGGGCTACGAGCAGTACTTC. It is translated as CASSLKQGYEQYF.

Only one count was recorded for this clone. The rearrangement links TRBV5-1 to TRBJ2-1, with D maybe TRBD1 (6 bases). Germline loops: CDR1 SGHRS, CDR2 YFSETQ. Trimming pared 0 bases from V and 10 bases from J, leaving 23 bases between. There are 17 residues in the CDR3. The CDR3: CASSLARGSEQGREQFF. In nucleotides, the CDR3 is TGCGCCAGCAGCTTGGCCAGGGGTAGTGAACAGGGTCGCGAGCAGTTCTTC.

V usage is TRBV7-6 and J usage is TRBJ2-1; the match to TRBD2 covers 8 bases. Germline V CDR1 and CDR2: SGHVS, FNYEAQ. CDR3 size: 14 residues. J lost 5 bases, V lost 8 bases, and 8 bases had no gene match. The CDR3 coding sequence is TGTGCCAGCTCCCAAGGGACTAGTAACAATGAGCAGTTCTTC. Amino acids: CASSQGTSNNEQFF.

The chain joins TRBV25-1 to TRBJ1-5; TRBD1 aligns across 8 bases. The germline V gene encodes CDR1 MGHDK and CDR2 SYGVNS. The CDR3 sequence is 13 residues long. Trimming took 3 bases from V and 6 from J; bases not matched to a gene: 1. The CDR3 is CASSDQGAQPQHF. The CDR3 coding sequence is TGTGCCAGCAGTGATCAGGGGGCTCAGCCCCAGCATTTT. The entire variable domain, with the rest obtained from reference TRBV25-1 and TRBJ1-5, is as follows: EADIYQTPRYLVIGTGKKITLECSQTMGHDKMYWYQQDPGMELHLIHYSYGVNSTEKGDLSSESTVSRIRTEHFPLTLESARPSHTSQYLCASSDQGAQPQHFGDGTRLSIL.

The rearrangement joins TRBV11-1 to TRBJ1-1; D call uncertain. V was shortened by 3 bases and J by 0 bases, with 11 bases between the two germline ends. Per the germline V gene, CDR1 is SGHAT and CDR2 is FQDESV (reference sequence). The CDR3 length is 15 residues. The CDR3 here is CASSFYPGLNTEAFF. The CDR3 nucleotides are TGTGCCAGCAGCTTTTATCCGGGATTGAACACTGAAGCTTTCTTT. Combining the CDR3 with reference TRBV11-1 and TRBJ1-1 gives the whole variable domain EAEVAQSPRYKITEKSQAVAFWCDPISGHATLYWYRQILGQGPELLVQFQDESVVDDSQLPKDRFSAERLKGVDSTLKIQPAELGDSAMYLCASSFYPGLNTEAFFGQGTRLTVV.

The chain uses TRBV27 and TRBJ2-7; D not resolved. Trimming left V 6 bases short and J 3 bases short, with 12 bases between. The CDR3 totals 13 residues. From germline, CDR1 is MNHEY and CDR2 SMNVEV (reference sequence). CDR3 nucleotides: TGTGCCAGCAGCCTAGGCGTTCTCTACGAGCAGTACTTC. This sequence encodes CASSLGVLYEQYF.

This clone was picked up a small number of times. The chain carries TRBV30 and TRBJ1-6; 10 positions match TRBD1. V lost 2 bases, J lost 8 bases, and 12 bases stayed unmatched. Germline V gene lookup returns CDR1 GTSNPN and CDR2 SVGIG (reference sequence). This CDR3 spans 17 amino acids. CDR3 nucleotide sequence: TGTGCCTGGAGTCCTATAGGACAGGGGGGATCGGATTCACCCCTCCACTTT. Protein product: CAWSPIGQGGSDSPLHF.

This clone was detected only once. V is TRBV27 and J is TRBJ1-2; 8 bases are a match to TRBD1. Germline V gives CDR1 MNHEY, CDR2 SMNVEV (reference sequence). This CDR3 is built from 14 residues. Germline trimming cut 3 bases from V and 4 bases from J; bases unmatched to any gene: 4. The CDR3 DNA reads TGTGCCAGCAGTTTCTCAGGGGGCACCTATGGCTACACCTTC. Protein sequence: CASSFSGGTYGYTF.

The CDR3, as DNA: TGCGCCAGCAGCTCTCGCCGGGGTCGAAAATATGGCTACACCTTC. Translating gives CASSSRRGRKYGYTF. The V gene is TRBV10-1, the J gene TRBJ1-2; D ambiguous. This CDR3 region has 15 residues. The ends were cut back, 6 bases at V and 5 bases at J, with 19 bases in the middle. The germline V gene has CDR1 WNHNN and CDR2 SYGVQD (reference sequence).

V usage is TRBV19 and J usage is TRBJ2-7, with 7 bases that match TRBD1. Unmatched junction bases numbered 7, after V lost 3 bases and J lost 2 bases. This CDR3 has 15 amino acids. CDR1 LNHDA and CDR2 SQIVND come from the germline V gene (reference sequence). The CDR3 protein is CASSMRGTATYEQYF. The CDR3 region has the DNA TGTGCCAGTAGTATGAGGGGGACAGCTACCTACGAGCAGTACTTC.

The chain is built from TRBV6-4 and TRBJ2-1; the match to TRBD2 covers 10 bases. Germline assignment: CDR1 MRHNA and CDR2 SNTAGT. This CDR3 is built from 14 residues. V was pared by 6 bases and J by 6 bases, with 5 bases of the junction left unmatched. Written as DNA, the CDR3 is TGTGCCAGCAGAAGCGGGAGGGCCGGCAATGAGCAGTTCTTC. It is translated as CASRSGRAGNEQFF.

V and J are TRBV2 and TRBJ1-5; the D gene is possibly TRBD1 (5 bases). CDR3 length: 12 residues. The germline V gene encodes CDR1 SNHLY and CDR2 FYNNEI. V lost 5 bases to trimming and J lost 5 bases, with 7 bases between them. CDR3 DNA: TGTGCCAGCAGTCAGGGTGATCAGCCCCAGCATTTT. This encodes CASSQGDQPQHF.

The count of this clone is one. The chain employs TRBV6-1 and TRBJ2-5, with a tentative D call TRBD1 (5 bases). This CDR3 comprises 13 residues. Germline CDR1 and CDR2: MNHNS and SASEGT. With 6 bases removed from V and 5 bases from J, the gap between germline ends came to 13 bases. The CDR3 protein is CASSLQDPETQYF. The CDR3 DNA reads as TGTGCCAGCAGCCTACAGGACCCGGAGACCCAGTACTTC.

The V and J genes are TRBV10-3 and TRBJ2-7; D is perhaps TRBD1 (5 bases). Trimming removed 1 base at V and 0 bases at J, with 13 bases between. Germline CDR1 reads ENHRY; CDR2 reads SYGVKD. The CDR3 length is 16 residues. CDR3 nucleotides: TGTGCCATCAGTGAGTTACCAGGGCCAAGCTCCTACGAGCAGTACTTC. Amino acid sequence: CAISELPGPSSYEQYF.

The V gene is TRBV27, the J gene TRBJ1-2; 10 bases map to TRBD1. This CDR3 is 14 amino acids long. V dropped 2 bases and J dropped 6; count of bases not matched to a gene: 3. Germline-derived CDR1 and CDR2 are MNHEY and SMNVEV (reference sequence). The CDR3 region is CASSLAGQGNGYTF. CDR3 bases: TGTGCCAGCAGTTTAGCGGGACAGGGGAATGGCTACACCTTC.

The chain recombines TRBV5-5 with TRBJ1-5; weak D call: TRBD1 (5 bases). The V and J ends lost 1 base and 1 base respectively, with 12 bases between them. The CDR3 loop spans 16 amino acids. The germline gives CDR1 SGHKS, CDR2 YYEKEE (reference sequence). The CDR3 nucleotides are TGTGCCAGCAGCTTGTACCAGGGATCAAGCAATCAGCCCCAGCATTTT. Translating it yields CASSLYQGSSNQPQHF.

The genes are TRBV15 and TRBJ2-7, with D possibly TRBD1 on 5 matching bases. The germline gives CDR1 LNHNV, CDR2 YYDKDF (reference sequence). V lost 4 bases, J lost 0 bases, and 13 bases lay in between. This CDR3 spans 15 amino acids. CDR3 nucleotides: TGTGCCACCAGCATAGGGTTGGACAACTCCTACGAGCAGTACTTC. This encodes CATSIGLDNSYEQYF.

The DNA of the CDR3 is TGTGCCACCAGGAGGGGACAGGGAAAGGTTCATTCACCCCTCCACTTT. Its protein is CATRRGQGKVHSPLHF. The V and J genes are TRBV28 and TRBJ1-6, with 9 positions matching TRBD1. V gave up 10 bases and J gave up 8 bases; unmatched junction bases: 15. The CDR3 covers 16 residues. Germline CDR1 and CDR2: MDHEN and SYDVKM.

The gene calls are TRBV19 and TRBJ2-5, with TRBD1 matching 10 bases. CDR3 length: 13 amino acids. CDR1 and CDR2 (germline): LNHDA, SQIVND (reference sequence). Trimming took 10 bases from V and 2 from J; bases not matched to a gene: 4. CDR3 coding DNA: TGTGCCACAAGGGACAGGGGACAAGAGACCCAGTACTTC. Its protein product is CATRDRGQETQYF.

This sequence joins TRBV19 and TRBJ1-2; D unresolved. With 5 bases removed from V and 0 bases from J, the gap between germline ends came to 13 bases. The CDR3 covers 15 residues. From germline, CDR1 is LNHDA and CDR2 SQIVND (reference sequence). The CDR3 nucleotides are TGTGCCAGTAGTTTTACACCCAGGACTAACTATGGCTACACCTTC. This sequence encodes CASSFTPRTNYGYTF. The whole variable domain, remainder taken from reference TRBV19 and TRBJ1-2, is DGGITQSPKYLFRKEGQNVTLSCEQNLNHDAMYWYRQDPGQGLRLIYYSQIVNDFQKGDIAEGYSVSREKKESFPLTVTSAQKNPTAFYLCASSFTPRTNYGYTFGSGTRLTVV.

V gene TRBV19 combines with J gene TRBJ1-2, with D maybe TRBD1 (6 bases). Looked up from germline, CDR1 is LNHDA and CDR2 is SQIVND (reference sequence). V was clipped by 6 bases and J by 2 bases, with 13 bases between them. The CDR3 covers 14 residues. This chain's CDR3 is CASRLSGQNYGYTF. DNA of the CDR3: TGTGCCAGTAGATTATCAGGACAGAACTATGGCTACACCTTC.

The chain recombines TRBV5-1 with TRBJ2-3, with TRBD2 matching 10 bases. The CDR3 is made up of 15 amino acids. Trimming at V came to 4 bases and at J to 2 bases, leaving 4 bases not matched to a gene. Germline V gene data show CDR1 as SGHRS and CDR2 as YFSETQ. CDR3 loop: CASSQREGLTDTQYF. Written as DNA, the CDR3 is TGCGCCAGCAGCCAGCGGGAGGGCCTCACAGATACGCAGTATTTT.

CDR3 DNA sequence: TGTGCCAGCAGTGACTCGGGAGGGGGTTACCATGAGCAGTTCTTC. Its translation is CASSDSGGGYHEQFF. The chain is built from TRBV6-4 and TRBJ2-1; TRBD2 is a possible D gene (7 bases). The ends were cut back, 0 bases at V and 8 bases at J, with 14 bases in the middle. This CDR3 contains 15 residues. Germline V gene sequence: CDR1 MRHNA, CDR2 SNTAGT.

This chain connects TRBV11-3 to TRBJ2-2, with TRBD2 as a possible D gene (5 bases). This CDR3 is 12 amino acids long. Germline CDR1 is SGHNT and CDR2 is YENEEA. Trimming shortened V by 3 bases and J by 9 bases, and 8 bases separated the two germline ends. In nucleotides, the CDR3 is TGTGCCAGCAGCTTGAGGGAACGGGAGCTGTTTTTT. It translates to CASSLRERELFF.

The chain employs TRBV5-1 and TRBJ1-4; 8 nucleotides align to TRBD1. With V trimmed by 1 base and J by 5 bases, 1 base remained unmatched. The CDR3 is 14 amino acids. CDR1 is SGHRS, CDR2 YFSETQ, per germline. CDR3 residues: CASSLTGGNEKLFF. The CDR3 DNA reads TGCGCCAGCAGCTTGACAGGGGGGAATGAAAAACTGTTTTTT.